Presented here are 18 T cell receptor beta chains from one specimen sequenced in a study of blood T cell repertoires in COVID-19 (dated by TCRdb to the early 2020s). Preparation of the library involved the immunoSEQ multiplex PCR assay. TCRdb holds this immuneACCESS table with in-frame rearrangements only. Some clones are missing; in checked studies, unresolved V genes explain under half, and the rest has no known cause. This sample gives hundreds of thousands of clones in total; 70% to 90% of them show up just once. About an eighth of the sample is in the top ten clones. Material: peripheral blood. Receptors were obtained from a woman aged 18-35 years who had recovered from COVID-19.

This sequence joins TRBV2 and TRBJ1-3; D not resolved. Between the trimmed V and J ends, which lost 3 bases and 2 bases, there was a span of 11 bases. Germline CDR1 and CDR2: SNHLY and FYNNEI. The CDR3 has 15 amino acids. This CDR3 is CASSDDMATGNTIYF. As DNA, the CDR3 is TGTGCCAGCAGTGACGACATGGCAACTGGAAACACCATATATTTT. Combining the CDR3 with reference TRBV2 and TRBJ1-3 gives the whole variable domain EPEVTQTPSHQVTQMGQEVILRCVPISNHLYFYWYRQILGQKVEFLVSFYNNEISEKSEIFDDQFSVERPDGSNFTLKIRSTKLEDSAMYFCASSDDMATGNTIYFGEGSWLTVV.

The chain links TRBV24-1 to TRBJ2-1, with D maybe TRBD2 (6 bases). Germline V gives CDR1 KGHDR, CDR2 SFDVKD. The CDR3 runs to 16 residues. The V and J ends lost 4 bases and 0 bases respectively, with 12 bases between them. The CDR3 spells CATSDRDFSSYNEQFF. The CDR3 nucleotides read TGTGCCACCAGTGACAGGGACTTCAGCTCCTACAATGAGCAGTTCTTC.

The chain employs TRBV10-3 and TRBJ1-5; 9 bases map to TRBD1. The CDR3 has 15 residues. Trimming cost V 3 bases and J 5 bases; bases outside gene matches: 5. Germline CDR1 and CDR2: ENHRY and SYGVKD. CDR3 loop: CAISDGGQGYQPQHF. Written as DNA, the CDR3 is TGTGCCATCAGTGACGGTGGACAGGGGTATCAGCCCCAGCATTTT.

The rearrangement links TRBV2 to TRBJ2-1, with no clear D. The CDR3 contains 14 residues. Germline CDR1 is SNHLY and CDR2 is FYNNEI. The V and J ends lost 3 bases and 0 bases respectively, with 6 bases between them. The CDR3 coding sequence is TGTGCCAGCAGTGACTGGAGCTCCTACAATGAGCAGTTCTTC. Encoded protein: CASSDWSSYNEQFF.

V gene TRBV13 combines with J gene TRBJ2-3, with 14 bases aligning to TRBD2. The V gene end was trimmed by 4 bases and the J gene end by 1 base; junction bases not matched to a gene: 10. The CDR3 sequence is 19 residues long. Germline V gives CDR1 PRHDT, CDR2 FYEKMQ (reference sequence). As DNA, the CDR3 is TGTGCCAGCAGCTCCCGACTAGCGGGAGGGATCGGGGGCACAGATACGCAGTATTTT. The encoded protein is CASSSRLAGGIGGTDTQYF.

This rearrangement joins TRBV4-1 to TRBJ1-6; unclear D gene. This CDR3 region has 16 residues. Germline assignment: CDR1 MGHRA and CDR2 YSYEKL. V was clipped by 4 bases and J by 5 bases, with 15 bases between them. The CDR3 DNA reads as TGCGCCAGCAGCCCACCCTTTCAGGTGAATAATTCACCCCTCCACTTT. Amino acid sequence: CASSPPFQVNNSPLHF.

This rearrangement joins TRBV29-1 to TRBJ2-2; D is perhaps TRBD2 (6 bases). The CDR3 sequence is 14 residues long. From germline, CDR1 is SQVTM and CDR2 ANQGSEA. Here the CDR3 DNA reads TGCAGTGGATCGGGACTCCTGAACACCGGGGAGCTGTTTTTT. Translating gives CSGSGLLNTGELFF.

The rearrangement uses TRBV10-2 and TRBJ2-3; 7 bases are shared with TRBD2. J gave up 4 bases and V 7 bases, and 2 bases lay outside the gene matches. The CDR3 is 12 residues long. The germline V gene has CDR1 WSHSY and CDR2 SAAADI. CDR3 in amino acids: CASTGGADTQYF. In nucleotides, the CDR3 is TGCGCCAGCACGGGGGGAGCAGATACGCAGTATTTT.

This chain joins TRBV20-1 and TRBJ1-2, with TRBD1 identical over 7 bases. The germline CDR1 and CDR2 sequences are DFQATT and SNEGSKA (reference sequence). The CDR3 spans 13 residues. The trim removed 3 bases at V and 4 bases at J, leaving 5 bases unmatched. Written as DNA, the CDR3 is TGCAGTGCTAGTTTGGACAGGAGCTATGGCTACACCTTC. The encoded protein is CSASLDRSYGYTF.

The CDR3 DNA follows: TGTGCCAGCAGTGAAAAGGTTTTGGCGGGGGGGGAGACCCAGTACTTC. Protein sequence: CASSEKVLAGGETQYF. V is TRBV25-1 and J is TRBJ2-5; 9 bases align to TRBD2. The V segment lost 2 bases and the J segment 5 bases; nucleotides outside the gene matches: 9. The germline CDR1 and CDR2 sequences are MGHDK and SYGVNS. The CDR3 runs 16 residues.

The V and J genes are TRBV2 and TRBJ2-5, with TRBD1 matching 10 bases. The V segment lost 9 bases and the J segment 2 bases; nucleotides outside the gene matches: 9. The CDR3 loop spans 15 amino acids. CDR1 and CDR2 (germline): SNHLY, FYNNEI. The CDR3 here is CASLRTGGSQETQYF. The CDR3 nucleotides read TGTGCCAGTTTAAGGACAGGGGGATCGCAAGAGACCCAGTACTTC.

The chain recombines TRBV6-2 or TRBV6-3 with TRBJ1-2; D might be TRBD1 (5 bases). The germline gives CDR1 MNHEY, CDR2 SVGEGT. CDR3 length: 12 amino acids. V lost 3 bases to trimming and J lost 6 bases, with 8 bases between them. CDR3 sequence reads: CASSYSRDGYTF. The CDR3 DNA follows: TGTGCCAGCAGTTATAGCAGGGATGGCTACACCTTC.

The chain joins TRBV5-4 to TRBJ2-1; D perhaps matches TRBD2 (5 bases). The germline V gene has CDR1 SGHNT and CDR2 YYREEE (reference sequence). V was cut by 0 bases and J by 4 bases, with 8 bases left in between. The CDR3 covers 14 residues. CDR3 DNA sequence: TGTGCCAGCAGCTTGGGGACTGAGTACAATGAGCAGTTCTTC. Translating gives CASSLGTEYNEQFF.

This clone was counted a few times. The V call is TRBV28, the J call TRBJ2-7; the D is unclear. The V gene lost 6 bases and the J gene lost 6 bases, with 15 bases spanning the gap. The CDR3 spans 13 residues. Germline CDR1 MDHEN, CDR2 SYDVKM. The CDR3 loop is CASRIQRGGEQYF. DNA for the CDR3: TGTGCCAGCAGGATCCAGCGAGGCGGCGAGCAGTACTTC.

This sequence joins TRBV5-1 and TRBJ2-1; 9 bases match TRBD2. The CDR3 loop spans 15 amino acids. Trimming cost V 4 bases and J 2 bases; bases outside gene matches: 4. Germline V gene sequence: CDR1 SGHRS, CDR2 YFSETQ. CDR3 in DNA: TGCGCCAGCAGCACGGGACTAGCTGCCTACAATGAGCAGTTCTTC. It translates to CASSTGLAAYNEQFF.

The rearrangement joins TRBV6-5 to TRBJ1-6; 8 positions match TRBD1. Germline-derived CDR1 and CDR2 are MNHEY and SVGAGI. V lost 6 bases, J lost 0 bases, and 1 base stayed unmatched. This CDR3 comprises 15 residues. CDR3 residues: CASRGQVSYNSPLHF. CDR3 nucleotides: TGTGCCAGCAGGGGACAGGTCTCCTATAATTCACCCCTCCACTTT.

The chain carries TRBV9 and TRBJ2-2; 8 positions agree with TRBD1. The germline V gene encodes CDR1 SGDLS and CDR2 YYNGEE. Germline trimming cut 3 bases from V and 5 bases from J; bases unmatched to any gene: 12. CDR3 length equals 17 residues. CDR3 sequence reads: CASSANTLQGGTGELFF. The CDR3 coding sequence is TGTGCCAGCAGCGCCAATACTCTACAGGGGGGAACCGGGGAGCTGTTTTTT.

The chain is built from TRBV19 and TRBJ1-6, with D perhaps TRBD1 (5 bases). In germline, CDR1 is LNHDA, CDR2 SQIVND (reference sequence). This CDR3 spans 14 amino acids. Between the trimmed V and J ends, which lost 4 bases and 8 bases, there was a span of 12 bases. The CDR3 sequence is CASSTGHLDSPLHF. The CDR3 nucleotides read TGTGCCAGTAGTACTGGACATTTAGATTCACCCCTCCACTTT.